The clone carrying this TCR beta chain was counted between two and nine times. Its target is unknown. The data stem from a study of identical twins. TCRdb processed the 5' RACE reads anew with MiXCR; each CDR3 protein has one entry. In the table there are 240,000 or so distinct CDR3 sequences, under 12% of which are singletons. Whole-study results and caveats: The conclusions drew on cross-sectional statistical analysis instead of tracking the same donors.

The CDR3 is 15 amino acids. The V gene end was trimmed by 2 bases and the J gene end by 0 bases; junction bases not matched to a gene: 1. This receptor was obtained from a man over 45 in good health. J is TRBJ1-3 and V is TRBV12-3 or TRBV12-4; 7 bases match TRBD1. The sequencing input was memory T cells sorted from blood. The CDR3 DNA reads TGTGCCAGCAGTTTAAGGGACAGCTCTGGAAACACCATATATTTT. Translated, it gives CASSLRDSSGNTIYF.